Below, one T cell receptor beta chain is given with its context. Here immunoSEQ multiplex PCR was the method, and the copy in TCRdb shows in-frame clones only, minus some. The sample lists about 40,000 clones, about 93% occurring once. The trim removed 0 bases at V and 8 bases at J, leaving 6 bases unmatched. This CDR3 spans 14 amino acids. The germline V gene encodes CDR1 SGHRS and CDR2 YFSETQ. This sample was included in a study of T cell changes during pregnancy in multiple sclerosis. The V call is TRBV5-1, the J call TRBJ1-2; 8 bases line up with TRBD1. The material sequenced was CD4+ T cells from peripheral blood mononuclear cells, taken in the third trimester of pregnancy. This sequence was found in a female donor with multiple sclerosis, enrolled in a pregnancy study. The CDR3 region is CASSLGQGRDGYTF. CDR3 nucleotide sequence: TGCGCCAGCAGCTTGGGACAGGGGCGCGACGGCTACACCTTC. The complete variable domain, with remaining parts taken from reference TRBV5-1 and TRBJ1-2, reads KAGVTQTPRYLIKTRGQQVTLSCSPISGHRSVSWYQQTPGQGLQFLFEYFSETQRNKGNFPGRFSGRQFSNSRSEMNVSTLELGDSALYLCASSLGQGRDGYTFGSGTRLTVV.